Listed below are T cell receptor beta chains from one sample, sequenced in a study of Tregs in tolerant kidney transplant recipients. Data came from immunoSEQ multiplex PCR; TCRdb stores just in-frame clones and leaves some out. In the table there are around 50,000 clones, approximately 91% of which are singletons. Material: CD8+ T cells from blood (PBMCs), obtained 24 months after the transplant. The origin of the receptors is a human patient who received a combined kidney and bone marrow transplant. T cells may partly derive from the graft donor. The CDR3 runs from the conserved cysteine through the conserved F or W. Rows give clone size only sometimes, using once, few, many, or a class for an expanded clone.

v_gene,abundance,CDR3aa
TRBV5-1,NA,CASSWTGGTYEQYF
TRBV19,NA,CASSIIAGGLGNTGELFF
TRBV19,NA,CASTPVTRGNYGYTF
TRBV6-1,few,CASSGTSGGADTQYF
TRBV6-1,NA,CASSGGGPGGNQPQHF
TRBV15,NA,CATSRDHTGVSNQPQHF
TRBV13,NA,CASSQGRGELFF
TRBV5-6,NA,CASSLLMVAGDSYNEQFF
TRBV4-1,NA,CASSHRTGVTYEQYF
TRBV10-3,NA,CAISEGRATEAFF
TRBV18,NA,CASSPKPLDRVKVEQYF
TRBV5-1,NA,CASSQGQGDEQYF
TRBV10-2,NA,CAIPSGYRTGELFF
TRBV9,NA,CASSVDLREGPYNEQFF
TRBV12-5,NA,CASGISGTSPYEQYF
TRBV11-2,NA,CASSLTSGTDTQYF
TRBV9,NA,CASSEGGQRNYEQYF
TRBV7-9,NA,CASSFSREQFF
TRBV4-1,NA,CASTHRGSNEAFF
TRBV4-3,NA,CASSPTLPGQLSGANVLTF
TRBV9,NA,CASSVGGASVNTGELFF
TRBV9,few,CASSGGLAGGPAGETQYF
TRBV7-8,NA,CASSLVTSGIETQYF
TRBV4-3,NA,CASSQGLQERSYEQYF
TRBV27,NA,CASSLFIGTASYEQYF
TRBV7-6,NA,CASSFPLAGDQETQYF
TRBV4-3,NA,CASSQDSGPGNTIYF
TRBV7-2,once,CASDPSGLSYEQYF
TRBV6-5,NA,CASSYSVGQTFYEQYF
TRBV19,NA,CASSIGHSGYEQYF
TRBV7-6,NA,CASSLESRGISSYNEQFF
TRBV5-8,NA,CASSAPDSDEKLFF
TRBV11-2,NA,CASSPVLAGDTDTQYF
TRBV7-6,NA,CASSPGRGTSGGDYNEQFF